This T cell receptor beta chain is drawn from a study of blood T cell repertoires in COVID-19. Study information: Specimens from acute and convalescent COVID-19 originated in the United States, Italy and Spain. The cDNA or gDNA used as material had been derived from T cells, B-cell-depleted T cells, or PBMCs.

In the original workflow: Estimation of nucleated cell counts was performed using reference gene primer amplification. The assay was immunoSEQ multiplex PCR, and TCRdb's table has in-frame clones only and misses some. V and J calls plus clone size are reproduced from that table; the DNA served to infer D and trimming. The sample has about 120,000 clones; about nine tenths are singletons. Germline values: CDR1 SGHKS, CDR2 YYEKEE (reference sequence). The CDR3 has 15 amino acids. Deletions cut 4 bases from V and 5 bases from J, with 16 bases between. The sequenced material came from peripheral blood. The receptor's source is a man aged 40-55 years with acute or convalescent COVID-19. The genes are TRBV5-5 and TRBJ1-5; perhaps TRBD1 as D (5 bases). CDR3 in amino acids: CASSPTGGSYQPQHF. The DNA of the CDR3 is TGTGCCAGCAGCCCCACCGGGGGATCGTATCAGCCCCAGCATTTT.